This is a list of T cell receptor beta chains from one sample in a study of blood T cell repertoires in COVID-19. Profiled with immunoSEQ multiplex PCR; TCRdb holds only in-frame clones, not every one. This table has roughly 76,000 clones, around 86% appearing once. The sequenced sample was peripheral blood. These receptors all come from a woman older than 75 with active or convalescent COVID-19. Both conserved end residues are part of each CDR3. The D gene is left open where the match is weak.

j_call: TRBJ1-6
v_call: TRBV23-1
cdr3_length: 18
d_call: -
cdr3_aa: CASSQTKSGRSYNSPLHF
cdr3_nt: TGCGCCAGCAGTCAAACTAAGTCCGGCCGCTCCTATAATTCACCCCTCCACTTT

j_call: TRBJ2-7
v_call: TRBV7-2
cdr3_length: 14
d_call: TRBD2
cdr3_aa: CASSLVLAGDEQYF
cdr3_nt: TGTGCCAGCAGCTTAGTTCTAGCGGGGGACGAGCAGTACTTC

j_call: TRBJ2-2
v_call: TRBV9
cdr3_length: 19
d_call: TRBD2
cdr3_aa: CASSFGLAGVIANTGELFF
cdr3_nt: TGTGCCAGCAGCTTTGGACTAGCGGGGGTCATCGCGAACACCGGGGAGCTGTTTTTT

j_call: TRBJ1-2
v_call: TRBV11-1
cdr3_length: 15
d_call: -
cdr3_aa: CASSPPTARDYGYTF
cdr3_nt: TGTGCCAGCAGCCCTCCAACGGCACGGGACTATGGCTACACCTTC

j_call: TRBJ2-3
v_call: TRBV9
cdr3_length: 15
d_call: -
cdr3_aa: CASSASAGAGDTQYF
cdr3_nt: TGTGCCAGCAGCGCTTCGGCGGGGGCGGGGGATACGCAGTATTTT

j_call: TRBJ2-7
v_call: TRBV11-2
cdr3_length: 14
d_call: TRBD1
cdr3_aa: CASSPGTGTYEQYF
cdr3_nt: TGTGCCAGCAGCCCAGGGACAGGGACCTACGAGCAGTACTTC

j_call: TRBJ1-4
v_call: TRBV30
cdr3_length: 14
d_call: -
cdr3_aa: CAWRRDTYNEKLFF
cdr3_nt: TGTGCCTGGAGACGGGACACCTATAATGAAAAACTGTTTTTT

j_call: TRBJ2-1
v_call: TRBV7-6
cdr3_length: 16
d_call: TRBD2
cdr3_aa: CASSSSRLATDNEQFF
cdr3_nt: TGTGCCAGCAGCTCCTCGAGACTAGCGACTGATAATGAGCAGTTCTTC

j_call: TRBJ2-7
v_call: TRBV6-1
cdr3_length: 13
d_call: -
cdr3_aa: CASSEARGWEQYF
cdr3_nt: TGTGCCAGCAGTGAAGCGAGAGGGTGGGAGCAGTACTTC

j_call: TRBJ2-2
v_call: TRBV4-3
cdr3_length: 13
d_call: -
cdr3_aa: CASSPGATGELFF
cdr3_nt: TGCGCCAGCAGCCCAGGGGCAACCGGGGAGCTGTTTTTT

j_call: TRBJ1-2
v_call: TRBV15
cdr3_length: 19
d_call: -
cdr3_aa: CATSSSPLGALVKDYGYTF
cdr3_nt: TGTGCCACCAGCAGTTCCCCGTTAGGGGCGTTGGTAAAGGACTATGGCTACACCTTC